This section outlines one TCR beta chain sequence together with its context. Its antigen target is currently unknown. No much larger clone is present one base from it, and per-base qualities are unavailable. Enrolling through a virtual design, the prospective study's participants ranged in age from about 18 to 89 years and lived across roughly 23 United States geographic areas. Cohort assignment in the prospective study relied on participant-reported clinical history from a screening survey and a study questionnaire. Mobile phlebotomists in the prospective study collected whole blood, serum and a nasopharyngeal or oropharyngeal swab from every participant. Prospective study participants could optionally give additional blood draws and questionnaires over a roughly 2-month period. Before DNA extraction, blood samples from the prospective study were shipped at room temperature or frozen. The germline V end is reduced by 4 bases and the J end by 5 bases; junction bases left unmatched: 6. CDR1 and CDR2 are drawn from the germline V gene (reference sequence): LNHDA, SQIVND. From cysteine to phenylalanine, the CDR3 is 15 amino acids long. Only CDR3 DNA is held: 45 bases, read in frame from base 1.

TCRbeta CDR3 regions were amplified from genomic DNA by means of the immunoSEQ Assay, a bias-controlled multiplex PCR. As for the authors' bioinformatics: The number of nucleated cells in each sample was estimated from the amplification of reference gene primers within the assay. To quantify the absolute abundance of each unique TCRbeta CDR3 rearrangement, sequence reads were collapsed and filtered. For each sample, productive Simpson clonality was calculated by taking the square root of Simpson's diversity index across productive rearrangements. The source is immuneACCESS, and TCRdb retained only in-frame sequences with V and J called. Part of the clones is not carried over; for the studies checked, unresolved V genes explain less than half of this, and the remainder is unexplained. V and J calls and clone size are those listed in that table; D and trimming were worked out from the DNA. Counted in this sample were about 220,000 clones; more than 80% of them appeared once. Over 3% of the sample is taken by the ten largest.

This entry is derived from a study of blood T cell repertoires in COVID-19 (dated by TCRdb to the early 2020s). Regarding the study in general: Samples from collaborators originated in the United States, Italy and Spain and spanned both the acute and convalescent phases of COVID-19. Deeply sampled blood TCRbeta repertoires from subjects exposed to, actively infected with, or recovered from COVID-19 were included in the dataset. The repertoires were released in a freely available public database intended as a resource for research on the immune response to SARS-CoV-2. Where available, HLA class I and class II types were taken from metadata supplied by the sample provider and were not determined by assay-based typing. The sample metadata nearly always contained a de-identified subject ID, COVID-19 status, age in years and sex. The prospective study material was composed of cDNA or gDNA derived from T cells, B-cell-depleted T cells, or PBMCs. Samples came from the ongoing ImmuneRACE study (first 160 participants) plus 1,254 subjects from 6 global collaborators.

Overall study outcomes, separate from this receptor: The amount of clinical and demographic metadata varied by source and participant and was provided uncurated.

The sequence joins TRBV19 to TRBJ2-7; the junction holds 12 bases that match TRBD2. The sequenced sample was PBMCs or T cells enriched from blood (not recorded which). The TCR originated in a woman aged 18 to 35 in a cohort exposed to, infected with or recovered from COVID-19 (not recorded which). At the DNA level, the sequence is TGTGCCAGTAGTACTAGCGGGGGGGCTCTGAACGAGCAGTACTTC. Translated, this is CASSTSGGALNEQYF.